This T cell receptor beta chain was sequenced in a study of OX40 agonist ivuxolimab in advanced cancers. Clones were read by immunoSEQ multiplex PCR, and TCRdb kept only the in-frame ones, dropping some. Altogether approximately 92,000 clones are present, less than 95% being singletons, with the ten largest covering around 0.17%. CDR1 is MNHEY and CDR2 is SVGAGI in the germline V gene. CDR3 size: 10 residues. V shed 5 bases and J shed 4 bases, with 3 bases lying between them. The starting material was CD4+ or CD8+ T cells sorted from blood, obtained in a trial of the OX40 agonist ivuxolimab. This sequence originates from an adult with an advanced solid tumor such as melanoma, head and neck, liver or kidney cancer. The chain is built from TRBV6-5 and TRBJ2-7; D gene unclear. CDR3 sequence (DNA): TGTGCCAGCAGTAAATACGAGCAGTACTTC. This codes for CASSKYEQYF.